These 21 T cell receptor beta chains were sequenced from one sample in a study of OX40 agonist ivuxolimab in advanced cancers. Some clones are missing from TCRdb's copy, which holds only in-frame ones; the method was immunoSEQ multiplex PCR. The table has 71,000 or so clones, 65% to 85% seen once. This specimen was CD4+ or CD8+ T cells sorted from blood, taken in a trial of the OX40 agonist ivuxolimab. The receptors were gathered from an adult with an advanced solid tumor such as melanoma, head and neck, liver or kidney cancer.

CDR3 amino acids: CASSLDPRVANYGYTF. For the CDR3, the DNA is TGTGCCAGCAGCTTGGACCCCAGGGTCGCTAACTATGGCTACACCTTC. The V gene is TRBV5-5, the J gene TRBJ1-2; D possibly corresponds to TRBD1 (5 bases). V was pared by 0 bases and J by 0 bases, with 12 bases between. The CDR3 spans 16 residues. Germline assignment: CDR1 SGHKS and CDR2 YYEKEE (reference sequence).

V usage is TRBV28 and J usage is TRBJ1-2; 9 bases map to TRBD1. V lost 7 bases to trimming and J lost 1 base; unmatched junction nucleotides: 7. Germline V CDR1 and CDR2: MDHEN, SYDVKM. CDR3 size: 15 residues. The chain's CDR3 is CASKGRGQGNYGYTF. In DNA, the CDR3 is TGTGCCAGCAAGGGTAGGGGACAGGGTAACTATGGCTACACCTTC.

The chain couples TRBV7-2 to TRBJ2-2; D is perhaps TRBD2 (7 bases). CDR1 SGHTA and CDR2 FQGNSA come from the germline V gene. The CDR3 extends over 14 amino acids. V dropped 8 bases and J dropped 4 bases, with 14 bases sitting between them. In DNA form, the CDR3 reads TGTGCCAGCGTATTGAGGGGGGGCACCGGGGAGCTGTTTTTT. As protein: CASVLRGGTGELFF.

The V call is TRBV9, the J call TRBJ2-1, with 7 nucleotides matching TRBD1. Trimming removed 4 bases from V and 6 bases from J; junction bases left unmatched: 7. Germline V gene data show CDR1 as SGDLS and CDR2 as YYNGEE. This CDR3 has 14 amino acids. Here the CDR3 reads CASSREGQLNEQFF. In DNA, the CDR3 is TGTGCCAGCAGCAGAGAGGGACAGCTCAATGAGCAGTTCTTC.

The V call is TRBV5-1, the J call TRBJ2-5; D remains ambiguous. CDR1 and CDR2 (germline): SGHRS, YFSETQ. The CDR3 sequence is 13 residues long. The V gene lost 9 bases and the J gene lost 2 bases, with 14 bases spanning the gap. CDR3 nucleotides: TGCGCCACCACCACCGGAGTACAAGAGACCCAGTACTTC. Its protein is CATTTGVQETQYF.

This clone has only a few counts. V and J are TRBV7-9 and TRBJ2-3; D not resolved. Deletions cut 1 base from V and 1 base from J, with 9 bases between. The CDR3 is 15 residues long. Per the germline V gene, CDR1 is SEHNR and CDR2 is FQNEAQ (reference sequence). CDR3 DNA: TGTGCCAGCAGCTTAGTGGGCCTCCGCACAGATACGCAGTATTTT. It translates to CASSLVGLRTDTQYF.

This clone was counted only a few times. The CDR3 loop reads CASSLEAGDNEQFF. CDR3 in DNA: TGCGCCAGCAGCTTGGAGGCAGGGGACAATGAGCAGTTCTTC. This chain connects TRBV5-1 to TRBJ2-1; D is perhaps TRBD1 (6 bases). Trimming took off 0 bases at V and 5 bases at J, with 9 bases between the two ends. The CDR3 spans 14 residues. Germline V lookup: CDR1 SGHRS, CDR2 YFSETQ.

This sequence joins TRBV4-1 and TRBJ1-1; TRBD1 aligns across 12 bases. The V and J ends lost 0 bases and 5 bases, in that order; junction bases with no gene match: 13. Germline V gene lookup returns CDR1 MGHRA and CDR2 YSYEKL. The CDR3 contains 19 residues. CDR3 sequence: CASSQDGRGGQGALTEAFF. The CDR3, as DNA: TGCGCCAGCAGCCAAGACGGGAGAGGGGGACAGGGGGCTTTGACTGAAGCTTTCTTT.

The rearrangement uses TRBV9 and TRBJ1-3; TRBD1 matches 7 bases. Germline V lookup: CDR1 SGDLS, CDR2 YYNGEE. V was clipped by 0 bases and J by 3 bases; unmatched bases: 3. The CDR3 totals 15 residues. The CDR3 DNA is TGTGCCAGCAGCGTAGCGACAGGGATTGGAAACACCATATATTTT. Its translation: CASSVATGIGNTIYF.

The chain is built from TRBV5-6 and TRBJ2-2, with D possibly TRBD1 on 6 matching bases. Germline V gene lookup returns CDR1 SGHDT and CDR2 YYEEEE. CDR3 length: 19 residues. Trimming removed 1 base at V and 5 bases at J, with 24 bases between. CDR3 sequence: CASSLMERDNHRGTGELFF. CDR3 coding DNA: TGTGCCAGCAGCTTGATGGAACGGGACAACCATAGGGGTACCGGGGAGCTGTTTTTT.

This sequence joins TRBV4-1 and TRBJ2-7; 10 bases align to TRBD1. V lost 0 bases and J lost 5; bases outside the gene matches: 10. The CDR3 runs to 17 residues. Germline assignment: CDR1 MGHRA and CDR2 YSYEKL. CDR3 bases: TGCGCCAGCAGCCAAGATGCGGTAATGACAGGGGGCAACGAGCAGTACTTC. Translated, it gives CASSQDAVMTGGNEQYF.

For this clone: Here the CDR3 omits its conserved ending phenylalanine or tryptophan, so a read error is the likely source. The limits of the CDR3 on the DNA are not certain, so only TCRdb's listed CDR3 is given. The gene calls are TRBV7-2 and TRBJ2-7. The CDR3 is 12 residues long, counting both termini. Germline assignment: CDR1 SGHTA and CDR2 FQGNSA. CDR3 loop: CASSFDPTASLS.

The rearrangement joins TRBV7-9 to TRBJ2-6; the D gene is possibly TRBD1 (5 bases). The germline V gene encodes CDR1 SEHNR and CDR2 FQNEAQ (reference sequence). Trimming removed 6 bases at V and 4 bases at J, with 10 bases between. This CDR3 region has 14 residues. CDR3 DNA: TGTGCCAGCAGGCAGGGTTCCGGGGCCAACGTCCTGACTTTC. As protein: CASRQGSGANVLTF.

The chain employs TRBV10-2 and TRBJ1-2; D unclear. Germline V gene data show CDR1 as WSHSY and CDR2 as SAAADI. CDR3 length equals 10 residues. V gave up 10 bases and J gave up 8 bases, with 11 bases separating them. The CDR3 region is CAKYPRGYTF. DNA for the CDR3: TGCGCCAAATACCCTAGGGGCTACACCTTC.

J is TRBJ1-2 and V is TRBV6-1, with D unclear. Trimming removed 3 bases from V and 6 bases from J, with 14 bases in between. Germline V gene sequence: CDR1 MNHNS, CDR2 SASEGT. The CDR3 runs to 14 residues. The CDR3 region is CASSDFSQTDGYTF. The CDR3 coding sequence is TGTGCCAGCAGTGATTTTTCTCAGACCGATGGCTACACCTTC.

The chain links TRBV11-2 to TRBJ2-2; D remains unclear. From germline, CDR1 is SGHAT and CDR2 FQNNGV. The CDR3 sequence is 14 residues long. The germline V and J ends were trimmed by 1 base and 6 bases, with 9 bases remaining between them. The CDR3 here is CASSLARLSGELFF. CDR3 in DNA: TGTGCCAGCAGCTTAGCTAGGTTATCCGGGGAGCTGTTTTTT.

The rearrangement links TRBV30 to TRBJ1-5; 8 nucleotides line up with TRBD1. Germline V lookup: CDR1 GTSNPN, CDR2 SVGIG (reference sequence). Trimming took 2 bases from V and 1 from J; bases not matched to a gene: 16. CDR3 length: 19 residues. The CDR3 sequence is CAWSTKAGGLFGSNQPQHF. The CDR3 DNA sequence: TGTGCCTGGAGTACAAAGGCAGGGGGCCTTTTCGGCAGCAATCAGCCCCAGCATTTT.

This rearrangement joins TRBV7-3 to TRBJ2-1; D remains ambiguous. The CDR3 loop spans 14 amino acids. In germline, CDR1 is SGHTA, CDR2 FQGTGA. Trimming stripped 5 bases from V and 7 bases from J, with 15 bases between. The CDR3 loop reads CASSLGPQGNEQFF. The CDR3 DNA is TGTGCCAGCAGCCTGGGTCCCCAAGGGAATGAGCAGTTCTTC.

This clone was observed a few times. This chain connects TRBV5-6 to TRBJ1-5, with a tentative D call TRBD1 (5 bases). The CDR3 consists of 15 residues. CDR1 is SGHDT and CDR2 is YYEEEE in the germline V gene. V lost 4 bases and J lost 2, with 13 bases in between. The CDR3 nucleotides are TGTGCCAGCAGCCCCGGGAGGGGAGGCAATCAGCCCCAGCATTTT. Amino acids: CASSPGRGGNQPQHF.

This clone occurred once. The chain combines TRBV28 with TRBJ2-7; D is possibly TRBD1 (5 bases). This CDR3 contains 12 residues. Trimming took 2 bases from V and 3 from J, leaving 5 bases between them. Germline-derived CDR1 and CDR2 are MDHEN and SYDVKM. CDR3 bases: TGTGCCAGCAGTTTACAGGGCTACGAGCAGTACGTC. Its translation: CASSLQGYEQYV.

The chain couples TRBV4-3 to TRBJ2-2; maybe TRBD1 (6 bases). The germline gives CDR1 LGHNA, CDR2 YSLEER. Trimming removed 3 bases at V and 1 base at J, with 9 bases between. This CDR3 has 15 residues. The DNA of the CDR3 is TGCGCCAGCAGCCACCGGACAGAGAACACCGGGGAGCTGTTTTTT. Translated: CASSHRTENTGELFF.